Below are 6 T cell receptor beta chains sequenced from a single sample in a study of T-cell reconstitution after alpha-beta-depleted transplantation in children. It was with unique molecular identifiers that the TCRbeta library was prepared. Using its own MiXCR run on the PCR reads, TCRdb lists one record per CDR3 protein. This table has about 360,000 distinct CDR3 sequences, roughly 15% appearing once. Here the sequenced sample was PBMCs, taken from the stem cell graft. Source of these receptors: a human donor who donated a stem cell graft to a child with Fanconi anemia.

This clonotype was found a few times. This chain joins TRBV20-1 and TRBJ2-5; TRBD2 matches at 8 bases. The CDR3 spans 16 residues. Trimming removed 3 bases from V and 4 bases from J; junction bases left unmatched: 13. Germline CDR1 is DFQATT and CDR2 is SNEGSKA (reference sequence). The CDR3 sequence is CSARGTGTRVLETQYF. DNA for the CDR3: TGCAGTGCTAGGGGTACCGGGACTAGGGTATTAGAGACCCAGTACTTC.

The rearrangement uses TRBV12-3 or TRBV12-4 and TRBJ1-5, with TRBD1 as a possible D gene (5 bases). The CDR3 spans 17 residues. V was pared by 5 bases and J by 0 bases, with 17 bases between. CDR3 residues: CASSPLGAGYSNQPQHF. Here the CDR3 DNA reads TGTGCCAGCAGTCCCCTAGGGGCAGGATATAGCAATCAGCCCCAGCATTTT.

The chain recombines TRBV7-3 with TRBJ1-1; 9 nucleotides agree with TRBD1. The CDR3 sequence is 13 residues long. The V segment lost 8 bases and the J segment 5 bases; nucleotides outside the gene matches: 6. Germline assignment: CDR1 SGHTA and CDR2 FQGTGA. The CDR3 loop is CASQSDRGTEAFF. The CDR3 nucleotides are TGTGCCAGCCAGTCGGACAGGGGAACTGAAGCTTTCTTT.

The J gene is TRBJ2-7, the V gene TRBV19; 7 nucleotides agree with TRBD1. V dropped 3 bases and J dropped 0; count of bases not matched to a gene: 5. This CDR3 spans 15 amino acids. Germline CDR1 reads LNHDA; CDR2 reads SQIVND (reference sequence). The CDR3 DNA is TGTGCCAGTAGTATGGGACAGCCAAGCTCCTACGAGCAGTACTTC. This sequence encodes CASSMGQPSSYEQYF.

This clonotype has more than one count but fewer than ten. This chain connects TRBV19 to TRBJ1-1; TRBD1 is a possible D gene (5 bases). The CDR3 loop spans 16 amino acids. Between the trimmed V and J ends, which lost 10 bases and 3 bases, there was a span of 24 bases. Germline CDR1 LNHDA, CDR2 SQIVND (reference sequence). Here the CDR3 reads CATERSEAGRDTEAFF. The CDR3 bases are TGTGCCACCGAAAGGAGCGAAGCGGGCAGGGACACTGAAGCTTTCTTT.

This clonotype was detected many times. V and J are TRBV10-3 and TRBJ2-1; 9 bases map to TRBD1. The CDR3 is 13 residues long. The J segment lost 9 bases and the V segment lost 2 bases, leaving 2 bases of the junction unmatched. CDR1 is ENHRY and CDR2 is SYGVKD in the germline V gene. The CDR3 DNA follows: TGTGCCATCAGTGAGGGGGGACAGGGTGAGCAGTTCTTC. Its translation is CAISEGGQGEQFF.